Below are 27 T cell receptor beta chains sequenced from a single sample in a study of human T cells and chemical hapten exposure. TCRdb used MiXCR to reprocess the RACE reads, holding one entry per CDR3 protein. Of roughly 70,000 distinct CDR3 sequences in the sample, about 31% were seen once. Specified time point: patch test 1, 2 weeks after DPC sensitization. Treatment noted: therapeutic diphenylcyclopropenone sensitization with weekly scalp DPC. Sample: whole blood, taken in connection with sensitization to the hapten diphenylcyclopropenone (DPC). These receptors were taken from a man in his forties or fifties with alopecia areata. Some clones in this sample may be carry-over from other donors' samples.

The chain employs TRBV19 and TRBJ2-3; 7 bases agree with TRBD2. This CDR3 is 15 amino acids long. Per the germline V gene, CDR1 is LNHDA and CDR2 is SQIVND (reference sequence). Trimming took 6 bases from V and 2 from J; bases not matched to a gene: 8. The CDR3 nucleotides read TGTGCCAGTAGGTTCGGACTAGACTACACAGATACGCAGTATTTT. Translated, it gives CASRFGLDYTDTQYF.

Notes on this clonotype: A junction end diverges from the germline sequence, so it may reflect a read error. The rearrangement uses TRBV2 and TRBJ1-4, with D possibly matching TRBD1 (5 bases). The germline V gene has CDR1 SNHLY and CDR2 FYNNEI. This CDR3 has 11 residues. For the CDR3, the DNA is TGTGCCAGCAGTGAAGCGCTAGGGGAGACTTTT. This sequence encodes CASSEALGETF.

CDR3 amino acids: CASSVVGTGNTEAFF. The CDR3 bases are TGTGCCAGCAGCGTAGTGGGGACAGGCAACACTGAAGCTTTCTTT. J is TRBJ1-1 and V is TRBV9; TRBD1 agrees at 8 bases. The CDR3 covers 15 residues. CDR1 and CDR2 (germline): SGDLS, YYNGEE. The junction had 3 bases not matched to a gene; V was cut back by 0 bases and J by 2 bases.

The chain uses TRBV28 and TRBJ2-7; D not resolved. The CDR3 spans 15 residues. The V gene lost 6 bases and the J gene lost 4 bases, with 19 bases spanning the gap. CDR1 MDHEN and CDR2 SYDVKM come from the germline V gene. This CDR3 reads CASSPLGGSFYEQYF. CDR3 nucleotide sequence: TGTGCCAGCAGCCCCCTAGGCGGTTCCTTTTACGAGCAGTACTTC.

This clonotype was counted only a few times. This rearrangement joins TRBV7-9 to TRBJ1-4, with 9 bases that match TRBD1. The length of the CDR3 is 14 residues. Germline trimming cut 5 bases from V and 8 bases from J; bases unmatched to any gene: 6. Germline CDR1 SEHNR, CDR2 FQNEAQ (reference sequence). The CDR3 sequence is CASSQGQGREKLFF. Here the CDR3 DNA reads TGTGCCAGCAGCCAGGGACAGGGAAGGGAAAAACTGTTTTTT.

The J gene is TRBJ1-1, the V gene TRBV7-9, with TRBD1 matching over 9 bases. Germline trimming cut 3 bases from V and 3 bases from J; bases unmatched to any gene: 2. Germline CDR1 is SEHNR and CDR2 is FQNEAQ (reference sequence). The CDR3 contains 14 residues. CDR3 protein: CASSFGTGYTEAFF. CDR3 coding DNA: TGTGCCAGCAGCTTTGGGACAGGGTACACTGAAGCTTTCTTT.

This clonotype was seen a few times. This chain joins TRBV20-1 and TRBJ1-2, with D uncertain. Trimming stripped 4 bases from V and 0 bases from J, with 12 bases between. Germline V gene data show CDR1 as DFQATT and CDR2 as SNEGSKA (reference sequence). The CDR3 spans 14 residues. DNA of the CDR3: TGCAGTGCTACCAAGACGCGTACTAACTATGGCTACACCTTC. This gives the protein CSATKTRTNYGYTF.

The rearrangement links TRBV6-6 to TRBJ2-1; the D is unclear. CDR1 and CDR2 from the germline V gene are MNHNY and SVGAGI (reference sequence). The CDR3 runs to 17 residues. With 2 bases removed from V and 6 bases from J, the gap between germline ends came to 20 bases. The CDR3 reads CASSYRASSLILNEQFF. In DNA, the CDR3 is TGTGCCAGCAGTTACAGGGCTAGTTCCCTTATACTCAATGAGCAGTTCTTC.

This clonotype occurred a few times. The genes are TRBV20-1 and TRBJ2-2, with D unclear. V lost 3 bases, J lost 0 bases, and 11 bases lay in between. This CDR3 has 15 amino acids. The germline CDR1 and CDR2 sequences are DFQATT and SNEGSKA (reference sequence). CDR3 loop: CSASPSVANTGELFF. In nucleotides, the CDR3 is TGCAGTGCTAGCCCGTCGGTAGCGAACACCGGGGAGCTGTTTTTT.

This clonotype has just a few counts. The V gene is TRBV10-1, the J gene TRBJ1-1, with 10 bases fitting TRBD1. V trimming: 2 bases; J trimming: 2 bases; junction bases outside the gene matches: 17. The CDR3 has 20 amino acids. The V gene's germline CDR1 is WNHNN and CDR2 SYGVQD (reference sequence). CDR3 nucleotides: TGCGCCAGCAGTGAGCCAATCAGGACCCGGGACAGGGGATATAACACTGAAGCTTTCTTT. It encodes CASSEPIRTRDRGYNTEAFF.

This rearrangement joins TRBV7-3 to TRBJ1-4; D perhaps matches TRBD1 (6 bases). Per germline, CDR1 SGHTA and CDR2 FQGTGA. This CDR3 is 13 amino acids long. The ends were cut back, 5 bases at V and 10 bases at J, with 14 bases in the middle. CDR3: CASSRGVGGKLFF. The CDR3 DNA is TGTGCCAGCAGCCGGGGGGTAGGGGGAAAACTGTTTTTT.

This clonotype was seen ten or more times. The chain combines TRBV27 with TRBJ2-2; D not resolved. With 5 bases removed from V and 1 base from J, the gap between germline ends came to 8 bases. There are 14 residues in the CDR3. Germline CDR1 MNHEY, CDR2 SMNVEV (reference sequence). The CDR3 spells CASSPTQNTGELFF. CDR3 sequence (DNA): TGTGCCAGCAGTCCAACACAGAACACCGGGGAGCTGTTTTTT.

The rearrangement links TRBV28 to TRBJ2-7; D may be TRBD1 or TRBD2 (5 bases each). CDR1 is MDHEN and CDR2 is SYDVKM in the germline V gene. V was shortened by 1 base and J by 3 bases, with 13 bases between the two germline ends. CDR3 length: 15 amino acids. CDR3 sequence reads: CASSLFGGAYYEQYF. The CDR3 nucleotides are TGTGCCAGCAGTTTATTTGGGGGAGCCTACTACGAGCAGTACTTC.

This clonotype was observed many times. The chain couples TRBV7-9 to TRBJ2-7, with 11 bases identical to TRBD1. The CDR3 spans 16 residues. Germline V gives CDR1 SEHNR, CDR2 FQNEAQ (reference sequence). J lost 3 bases, V lost 3 bases, and 7 bases had no gene match. CDR3 nucleotides: TGTGCCAGCAGCTTTACCGGGACAGGGGGTTTCTACGAGCAGTACTTC. It translates to CASSFTGTGGFYEQYF.

There are a few counts of this clonotype. The rearrangement links TRBV3-1 to TRBJ1-2; no clear D. This CDR3 has 12 residues. Germline V gene lookup returns CDR1 LGHDT and CDR2 YNNKEL (reference sequence). V lost 1 base, J lost 5 bases, and 5 bases lay in between. CDR3 residues: CASSQVGYGYTF. CDR3 nucleotides: TGTGCCAGCAGCCAAGTAGGATATGGCTACACCTTC.

This clonotype was observed a handful of times. This chain joins TRBV12-3 or TRBV12-4 and TRBJ1-6; the match to TRBD1 covers 7 bases. J gave up 7 bases and V 6 bases, and 6 bases lay outside the gene matches. This CDR3 contains 14 residues. The CDR3 nucleotides read TGTGCCAGCAGGGGCCAAGGGGGCAATTCACCCCTCCACTTT. The encoded protein is CASRGQGGNSPLHF.

In its sample, this clonotype was seen a few times. The DNA for the CDR3 is TGTGCCAGCAGTGAAACCGAGATCCGCGGCTACACCTTC. Translation gives CASSETEIRGYTF. This chain uses TRBV2 with TRBJ1-2; D ambiguous. CDR1 is SNHLY and CDR2 is FYNNEI in the germline V gene. The CDR3 runs to 13 residues. Trimming pared 2 bases from V and 8 bases from J, leaving 12 bases between.

This clonotype was recorded a few times. The chain links TRBV5-1 to TRBJ2-5; tentatively, D is TRBD1 (6 bases). V lost 4 bases and J lost 3, with 16 bases in between. The CDR3 is 15 residues long. The germline CDR1 and CDR2 sequences are SGHRS and YFSETQ. CDR3 loop: CASSVAGTTKETQYF. The CDR3 DNA follows: TGCGCCAGCAGCGTAGCCGGGACAACAAAAGAGACCCAGTACTTC. The whole variable domain, filled in from reference TRBV5-1 and TRBJ2-5, reads KAGVTQTPRYLIKTRGQQVTLSCSPISGHRSVSWYQQTPGQGLQFLFEYFSETQRNKGNFPGRFSGRQFSNSRSEMNVSTLELGDSALYLCASSVAGTTKETQYFGPGTRLLVL.

The chain has TRBV6-2 or TRBV6-3 and TRBJ2-1; D gene unclear. Germline lookup yields CDR1 MNHEY and CDR2 SVGEGT. With 7 bases removed from V and 9 bases from J, the gap between germline ends came to 16 bases. This CDR3 has 13 residues. The CDR3 DNA follows: TGTGCCAGCACCCAGACGGCGCCGGGTGAGCAGTTCTTC. Its protein product is CASTQTAPGEQFF.

The chain carries TRBV18 and TRBJ1-2; a possible D gene is TRBD1 (6 bases). The germline V gene encodes CDR1 KGHSH and CDR2 LQKENI. The CDR3 runs 13 residues. V dropped 3 bases and J dropped 5 bases, with 10 bases sitting between them. CDR3 in amino acids: CASSPGAAYGYTF. The DNA of the CDR3 is TGTGCCAGCTCACCGGGGGCGGCTTATGGCTACACCTTC.

There are a few counts of this clonotype. This chain joins TRBV20-1 and TRBJ2-5, with 8 bases fitting TRBD2. The CDR3 is made up of 17 amino acids. J gave up 0 bases and V 3 bases, and 12 bases lay outside the gene matches. Germline V gene sequence: CDR1 DFQATT, CDR2 SNEGSKA (reference sequence). CDR3 protein: CSARRVGTSRYQETQYF. DNA for the CDR3: TGCAGTGCTAGGCGGGTTGGGACTAGTAGGTACCAAGAGACCCAGTACTTC.

The rearrangement links TRBV2 to TRBJ2-1; TRBD1 matches 7 bases. Germline V gene data show CDR1 as SNHLY and CDR2 as FYNNEI. V gave up 6 bases and J gave up 4 bases; unmatched junction bases: 3. CDR3 length: 13 residues. The CDR3 sequence is CASRQGVYNEQFF. CDR3 DNA sequence: TGTGCCAGCAGGCAGGGGGTTTACAATGAGCAGTTCTTC.

The CDR3 spells CASSSQTGGRAEAFF. The CDR3 DNA reads TGTGCCAGCAGCTCCCAGACAGGGGGCCGCGCTGAAGCTTTCTTT. The chain has TRBV4-2 and TRBJ1-1; TRBD1 aligns across 10 bases. The CDR3 consists of 15 residues. Per germline, CDR1 LGHNA and CDR2 YNFKEQ. Trimming at V came to 5 bases and at J to 6 bases, leaving 9 bases not matched to a gene.

This clonotype was observed a few times. The chain has TRBV20-1 and TRBJ2-7; 13 bases agree with TRBD2. Germline values: CDR1 DFQATT, CDR2 SNEGSKA (reference sequence). The CDR3 totals 14 residues. V was pared by 3 bases and J by 6 bases, with 5 bases of the junction left unmatched. The CDR3 DNA sequence: TGCAGTGCTAGGACTACTAGCGGGAGGGCCGAGCAGTACTTC. The encoded protein is CSARTTSGRAEQYF.

This clonotype was found a few times. V and J are TRBV12-3 or TRBV12-4 and TRBJ2-4; a weak D match, TRBD1 (6 bases). V lost 2 bases and J 3 bases, leaving 8 bases between the germline ends. The CDR3 covers 14 residues. The CDR3 DNA sequence: TGTGCCAGCAGTTTAACGACAGGCAAAAACATTCAGTACTTC. It is translated as CASSLTTGKNIQYF.

This clonotype has at least ten counts. The rearrangement links TRBV27 to TRBJ2-7; TRBD2 agrees at 13 bases. After removal of 4 bases from V and 3 bases from J, the junction contained 9 bases not matched to a gene. The CDR3 totals 17 residues. Germline CDR1 MNHEY, CDR2 SMNVEV (reference sequence). The CDR3 reads CASSSHPGLAGVYEQYF. As DNA, the CDR3 is TGTGCCAGCAGTTCCCACCCCGGACTAGCGGGAGTCTACGAGCAGTACTTC.

The chain carries TRBV5-1 and TRBJ1-2, with D hard to call. Germline CDR1 SGHRS, CDR2 YFSETQ. V lost 1 base and J lost 2, with 6 bases in between. The CDR3 contains 13 residues. CDR3 DNA: TGCGCCAGCAGCTTGTCAGGAAACTATGGCTACACCTTC. It encodes CASSLSGNYGYTF.